Listed below are T cell receptor beta chains from one sample, sequenced in a study of blood T cell repertoires in COVID-19. The assay was immunoSEQ multiplex PCR, and TCRdb's table has in-frame clones only and misses some. The sample holds fewer than 250,000 clones, about 87% seen once. Material: PBMCs or T cells enriched from blood (not recorded which). The receptors come from a woman aged 25 to 39 with acute COVID-19. Both conserved end residues are part of each CDR3. Fields, in order: V gene, clone size, D gene, J gene, CDR3 protein, CDR3 DNA. D genes are given only for firm matches. Size is omitted from some rows. Given values are once, few, many or a class for expanded clones.

v_call: TRBV5-1; clone_size: .; d_call: .; j_call: TRBJ2-5; cdr3_aa: CASRPPGGQETQYF; cdr3_nt: TGCGCCAGCAGGCCTCCCGGGGGCCAAGAGACCCAGTACTTC
v_call: TRBV3-1/TRBV3-2; clone_size: once; d_call: .; j_call: TRBJ2-5; cdr3_aa: CASSQTSGKETQYF; cdr3_nt: TGTGCCAGCAGCCAAACCAGCGGAAAAGAGACCCAGTACTTC
v_call: TRBV29-1; clone_size: .; d_call: .; j_call: TRBJ1-2; cdr3_aa: CSVGMTGYYTF; cdr3_nt: TGCAGCGTTGGAATGACAGGCTACTACACCTTC
v_call: TRBV5-1; clone_size: .; d_call: .; j_call: TRBJ2-3; cdr3_aa: CASSPGAVLGDRTDTQYF; cdr3_nt: TGCGCCAGCAGCCCAGGGGCCGTATTGGGGGACCGCACAGATACGCAGTATTTT
v_call: TRBV3-1/TRBV3-2; clone_size: once; d_call: TRBD2; j_call: TRBJ2-2; cdr3_aa: CATGLAGGDTGELFF; cdr3_nt: TGTGCCACGGGACTAGCGGGGGGTGACACCGGGGAGCTGTTTTTT
v_call: TRBV24-1; clone_size: .; d_call: TRBD2; j_call: TRBJ2-5; cdr3_aa: CATSDPSGGAETQYF; cdr3_nt: TGTGCCACCAGTGATCCTAGCGGGGGGGCGGAGACCCAGTACTTC
v_call: TRBV28; clone_size: once; d_call: .; j_call: TRBJ1-2; cdr3_aa: CASNPLIGDYGYTF; cdr3_nt: TGTGCCAGCAACCCCCTCATAGGGGACTATGGCTACACCTTC
v_call: TRBV19; clone_size: .; d_call: TRBD1; j_call: TRBJ1-1; cdr3_aa: CASSLRTGAGTEAFF; cdr3_nt: TGTGCCAGTAGTCTTCGGACAGGGGCGGGCACTGAAGCTTTCTTT
v_call: TRBV7-9; clone_size: .; d_call: .; j_call: TRBJ1-1; cdr3_aa: CASSHSRGGVEAFF; cdr3_nt: TGTGCCAGCAGCCATTCACGCGGGGGCGTTGAAGCTTTCTTT
v_call: TRBV5-6; clone_size: .; d_call: .; j_call: TRBJ2-7; cdr3_aa: CASSLGGREQYF; cdr3_nt: TGTGCCAGCAGCTTGGGCGGCCGCGAGCAGTACTTC
v_call: TRBV20-1; clone_size: .; d_call: .; j_call: TRBJ2-1; cdr3_aa: CSAVMQEQFF; cdr3_nt: TGCAGTGCTGTTATGCAGGAGCAGTTCTTC
v_call: TRBV9; clone_size: .; d_call: TRBD1; j_call: TRBJ1-4; cdr3_aa: CASSVTGSSEKLFF; cdr3_nt: TGTGCCAGCAGCGTGACAGGGTCTAGTGAAAAACTGTTTTTT
v_call: TRBV7-8; clone_size: .; d_call: .; j_call: TRBJ2-3; cdr3_aa: CASSLELRSTDTQYF; cdr3_nt: TGTGCCAGCAGCTTAGAGCTGCGGAGCACAGATACGCAGTATTTT
v_call: TRBV30; clone_size: .; d_call: .; j_call: TRBJ1-2; cdr3_aa: CAWSVWGLQGNYGYTF; cdr3_nt: TGTGCCTGGAGTGTATGGGGTTTACAGGGTAACTATGGCTACACCTTC
v_call: TRBV5-8; clone_size: .; d_call: .; j_call: TRBJ1-2; cdr3_aa: CASSHDRRLSYGYTF; cdr3_nt: TGTGCCAGCAGCCACGACAGGAGACTCTCCTATGGCTACACCTTC
v_call: TRBV6-5; clone_size: .; d_call: TRBD2; j_call: TRBJ2-1; cdr3_aa: CASTQTSGSNEQFF; cdr3_nt: TGTGCCAGCACTCAGACTAGCGGGTCCAATGAGCAGTTCTTC
v_call: TRBV15; clone_size: .; d_call: .; j_call: TRBJ1-1; cdr3_aa: CATSRVGGGTEAFF; cdr3_nt: TGTGCCACCAGCAGAGTCGGGGGAGGAACTGAAGCTTTCTTT
v_call: TRBV10-1; clone_size: .; d_call: TRBD1; j_call: TRBJ2-2; cdr3_aa: CASTPGTGGYTGELFF; cdr3_nt: TGCGCCAGCACTCCCGGGACAGGCGGCTACACCGGGGAGCTGTTTTTT
v_call: TRBV15; clone_size: .; d_call: TRBD1; j_call: TRBJ1-2; cdr3_aa: CATSRDGTGYGYTF; cdr3_nt: TGTGCCACCAGCAGAGACGGGACAGGCTATGGCTACACCTTC
v_call: TRBV4-3; clone_size: .; d_call: .; j_call: TRBJ1-3; cdr3_aa: CASSQAYRVGNTIYF; cdr3_nt: TGCGCCAGCAGCCAAGCGTACAGGGTTGGAAACACCATATATTTT
v_call: TRBV27; clone_size: .; d_call: TRBD2; j_call: TRBJ2-1; cdr3_aa: CASLQAGTSGAYNEQFF; cdr3_nt: TGTGCCAGCTTACAGGCGGGGACTAGCGGGGCCTACAATGAGCAGTTCTTC
v_call: TRBV5-1; clone_size: .; d_call: .; j_call: TRBJ2-7; cdr3_aa: CASSLARGEHEQYF; cdr3_nt: TGCGCCAGCAGCTTGGCCCGCGGGGAACACGAGCAGTACTTC
v_call: TRBV14; clone_size: once; d_call: .; j_call: TRBJ1-3; cdr3_aa: CASTPFLGGSGNTIYF; cdr3_nt: TGTGCCAGCACTCCATTCCTAGGGGGCTCTGGAAACACCATATATTTT
v_call: TRBV7-9; clone_size: .; d_call: .; j_call: TRBJ2-7; cdr3_aa: CATGDSYEQYF; cdr3_nt: TGTGCCACCGGGGATTCCTACGAGCAGTACTTC
v_call: TRBV7-9; clone_size: .; d_call: .; j_call: TRBJ2-5; cdr3_aa: CAGRREGQTRETQYF; cdr3_nt: TGTGCCGGCCGCCGGGAAGGGCAGACCCGGGAGACCCAGTACTTC
v_call: TRBV12-3/TRBV12-4; clone_size: .; d_call: .; j_call: TRBJ2-7; cdr3_aa: CASSYIPGEQYF; cdr3_nt: TGTGCCAGCAGTTATATCCCCGGCGAGCAGTACTTC
v_call: TRBV4-3; clone_size: .; d_call: .; j_call: TRBJ2-7; cdr3_aa: CASSQDRGLLSYEQYF; cdr3_nt: TGCGCCAGCAGCCAAGATCGCGGTTTGCTATCCTACGAGCAGTACTTC
v_call: TRBV27; clone_size: .; d_call: .; j_call: TRBJ1-1; cdr3_aa: CASSFSSGTEAFF; cdr3_nt: TGTGCCAGCAGTTTTTCGAGCGGAACTGAAGCTTTCTTT
v_call: TRBV7-2; clone_size: .; d_call: .; j_call: TRBJ2-7; cdr3_aa: CASSQGTFSYEQYF; cdr3_nt: TGTGCCAGCAGCCAAGGGACTTTCTCCTACGAGCAGTACTTC
v_call: TRBV27; clone_size: .; d_call: .; j_call: TRBJ2-3; cdr3_aa: CASSFLAADTQYF; cdr3_nt: TGTGCCAGCAGTTTTTTGGCCGCAGATACGCAGTATTTT
v_call: TRBV3-1/TRBV3-2; clone_size: .; d_call: .; j_call: TRBJ2-7; cdr3_aa: CASSQPPYEQYF; cdr3_nt: TGTGCCAGCAGCCAACCTCCCTACGAGCAGTACTTC
v_call: TRBV29-1; clone_size: .; d_call: TRBD1; j_call: TRBJ2-7; cdr3_aa: CSAKGQDISYEQYF; cdr3_nt: TGCAGCGCTAAAGGACAGGACATCTCCTACGAGCAGTACTTC
v_call: TRBV4-1; clone_size: .; d_call: .; j_call: TRBJ1-5; cdr3_aa: CASSQEAARGNQPQHF; cdr3_nt: TGCGCCAGCAGCCAAGAGGCCGCCAGGGGCAATCAGCCCCAGCATTTT
v_call: TRBV5-5; clone_size: .; d_call: .; j_call: TRBJ1-1; cdr3_aa: CASSSSPVTRDTEAFF; cdr3_nt: TGTGCCAGCAGTTCCAGCCCCGTTACTAGAGACACTGAAGCTTTCTTT
v_call: TRBV10-2; clone_size: .; d_call: TRBD1; j_call: TRBJ1-2; cdr3_aa: CASSVGQGSYGYTF; cdr3_nt: TGCGCCAGCAGCGTTGGACAGGGGTCATATGGCTACACCTTC
v_call: TRBV19; clone_size: .; d_call: TRBD1; j_call: TRBJ1-2; cdr3_aa: CASRPGGSFGYTF; cdr3_nt: TGTGCCAGTAGACCAGGGGGGTCATTCGGCTACACCTTC
v_call: TRBV4-1; clone_size: .; d_call: TRBD1; j_call: TRBJ1-2; cdr3_aa: CASSQGPGQGAGGYTF; cdr3_nt: TGCGCCAGCAGCCAAGGGCCGGGACAGGGGGCGGGTGGCTACACCTTC
v_call: TRBV3-1/TRBV3-2; clone_size: .; d_call: .; j_call: TRBJ2-3; cdr3_aa: CASSRGGTDTQYF; cdr3_nt: TGTGCCAGCAGCCGCGGGGGCACAGATACGCAGTATTTT
v_call: TRBV6-5; clone_size: .; d_call: TRBD1; j_call: TRBJ1-1; cdr3_aa: CASSYGTGGPRAFF; cdr3_nt: TGTGCCAGCAGTTACGGGACAGGGGGCCCGAGAGCTTTCTTT
v_call: TRBV19; clone_size: .; d_call: .; j_call: TRBJ1-2; cdr3_aa: CASSIAHLADYGYTF; cdr3_nt: TGTGCCAGTAGTATAGCCCACCTGGCTGACTATGGCTACACCTTC
v_call: TRBV7-2; clone_size: .; d_call: TRBD1; j_call: TRBJ2-1; cdr3_aa: CASSWSSGTGGRDEQFF; cdr3_nt: TGTGCCAGCAGCTGGTCGTCCGGGACAGGGGGCAGGGATGAGCAGTTCTTC
v_call: TRBV11-2; clone_size: .; d_call: .; j_call: TRBJ1-3; cdr3_aa: CASSRRGNTIYF; cdr3_nt: TGTGCCAGCAGCCGCAGGGGAAACACCATATATTTT
v_call: TRBV7-2; clone_size: .; d_call: .; j_call: TRBJ1-6; cdr3_aa: CASSLAKASERALHF; cdr3_nt: TGTGCCAGCAGCTTAGCCAAAGCCAGTGAACGGGCCCTCCACTTT
v_call: TRBV18; clone_size: .; d_call: .; j_call: TRBJ1-1; cdr3_aa: CASSPRQETDTEAFF; cdr3_nt: TGTGCCAGCTCACCGAGACAGGAAACTGACACTGAAGCTTTCTTT
v_call: TRBV19; clone_size: .; d_call: .; j_call: TRBJ2-1; cdr3_aa: CASSMSGLYNEQFF; cdr3_nt: TGTGCCAGTAGTATGTCAGGGCTATACAATGAGCAGTTCTTC
v_call: TRBV5-1; clone_size: .; d_call: .; j_call: TRBJ1-1; cdr3_aa: CASSLTVEAFF; cdr3_nt: TGCGCCAGCAGCCTGACAGTTGAAGCTTTCTTT
v_call: TRBV4-3; clone_size: .; d_call: TRBD1; j_call: TRBJ2-5; cdr3_aa: CASSHQRQGKATQYF; cdr3_nt: TGCGCCAGCAGCCACCAAAGACAGGGGAAGGCGACCCAGTACTTC
v_call: TRBV6-2/TRBV6-3; clone_size: .; d_call: TRBD1; j_call: TRBJ1-5; cdr3_aa: CASSYDRGRQPQHF; cdr3_nt: TGTGCCAGCAGTTACGACAGGGGGCGGCAGCCCCAGCATTTT
v_call: TRBV29-1; clone_size: .; d_call: TRBD1; j_call: TRBJ1-2; cdr3_aa: CSAHLLQAGGWGNGYTF; cdr3_nt: TGCAGCGCCCACCTCTTACAGGCAGGGGGCTGGGGAAATGGCTACACCTTC
v_call: TRBV4-3; clone_size: .; d_call: .; j_call: TRBJ2-2; cdr3_aa: CASSQAPTTNTGELFF; cdr3_nt: TGCGCCAGCAGCCAAGCCCCCACTACCAACACCGGGGAGCTGTTTTTT
v_call: TRBV12-3/TRBV12-4; clone_size: .; d_call: TRBD1; j_call: TRBJ1-4; cdr3_aa: CASTQTGNEKLFF; cdr3_nt: TGTGCCAGCACCCAGACAGGGAATGAAAAACTGTTTTTT
v_call: TRBV18; clone_size: .; d_call: .; j_call: TRBJ1-1; cdr3_aa: CASSSGSTEAFF; cdr3_nt: TGTGCCAGCTCATCAGGGTCCACTGAAGCTTTCTTT
v_call: TRBV9; clone_size: .; d_call: TRBD1; j_call: TRBJ2-2; cdr3_aa: CASSVGIGTGGATGELFF; cdr3_nt: TGTGCCAGCAGCGTAGGAATAGGGACAGGGGGCGCGACCGGGGAGCTGTTTTTT
v_call: TRBV5-1; clone_size: .; d_call: TRBD1; j_call: TRBJ1-5; cdr3_aa: CASSLDREGQPQHF; cdr3_nt: TGCGCCAGCAGCCTGGACAGGGAAGGCCAGCCCCAGCATTTT
v_call: TRBV6-5; clone_size: .; d_call: .; j_call: TRBJ1-1; cdr3_aa: CASSTNWDTEAFF; cdr3_nt: TGTGCCAGCAGTACTAACTGGGACACTGAAGCTTTCTTT